This record looks at one TCR beta chain sequence and its context. What it binds is unknown. This sample was taken from a study of shared clonotypes between healthy human individuals. Study outcomes and limitations: An effect of sequencing depth on clonotype sharing among donors was expected.

Several immunoSEQ plates received, in even portions, the genomic DNA of each subset. Ten immunoSEQ deep assay plates were used by the authors to sequence unsorted PBMC DNA. Libraries were prepared by immunoSEQ multiplex PCR; TCRdb keeps only in-frame clonotypes and omits some of them. The table has under 600,000 clones, about 80% seen once. Germline V gene data show CDR1 as SEHNR and CDR2 as FQNEAQ (reference sequence). The length of the CDR3 is 13 residues. Between the trimmed V and J ends, which lost 1 base and 7 bases, there was a span of 8 bases. Sequenced sample: PBMCs. The rearrangement uses TRBV7-9 and TRBJ2-1, with a tentative D call TRBD2 (5 bases). The sequence was collected from a woman in her 40s in good health. Some clones in this sample may be carry-over from other donors' samples. The chain's CDR3 is CASSLGTPNEQFF. The CDR3 nucleotides read TGTGCCAGCAGCTTAGGGACTCCAAATGAGCAGTTCTTC.